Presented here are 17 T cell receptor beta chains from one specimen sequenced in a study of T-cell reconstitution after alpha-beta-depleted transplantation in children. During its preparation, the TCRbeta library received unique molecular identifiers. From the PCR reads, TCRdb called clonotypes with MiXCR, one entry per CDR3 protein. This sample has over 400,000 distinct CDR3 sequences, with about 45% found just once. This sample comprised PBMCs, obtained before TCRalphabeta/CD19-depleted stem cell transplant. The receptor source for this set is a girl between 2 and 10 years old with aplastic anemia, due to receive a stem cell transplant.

In DNA, the CDR3 is TGTGCCATCAGTCCCCGCGACAGGATCCTCTCCTACGAGCAGTACTTC. Protein sequence: CAISPRDRILSYEQYF. The chain couples TRBV11-2 to TRBJ2-7; maybe TRBD1 (6 bases). Deletions cut 10 bases from V and 0 bases from J, with 22 bases between. CDR1 SGHAT and CDR2 FQNNGV come from the germline V gene. The CDR3 consists of 16 residues. The full variable domain, completed using reference TRBV11-2 and TRBJ2-7, is EAGVAQSPRYKIIEKRQSVAFWCNPISGHATLYWYQQILGQGPKLLIQFQNNGVVDDSQLPKDRFSAERLKGVDSTLKIQPAKLEDSAVYLCAISPRDRILSYEQYFGPGTRLTVT.

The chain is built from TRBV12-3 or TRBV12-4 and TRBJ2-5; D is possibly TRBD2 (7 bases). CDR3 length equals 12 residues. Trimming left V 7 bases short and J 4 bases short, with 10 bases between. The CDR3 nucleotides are TGTGCCAGCAAGGGGGGGGCAGAGACCCAGTACTTC. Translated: CASKGGAETQYF.

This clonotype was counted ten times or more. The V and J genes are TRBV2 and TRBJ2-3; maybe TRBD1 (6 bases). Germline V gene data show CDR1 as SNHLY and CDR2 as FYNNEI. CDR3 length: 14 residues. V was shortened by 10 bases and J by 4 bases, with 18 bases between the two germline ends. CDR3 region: CATTGQGLADTQYF. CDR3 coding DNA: TGTGCCACCACGGGGCAGGGGCTAGCAGATACGCAGTATTTT.

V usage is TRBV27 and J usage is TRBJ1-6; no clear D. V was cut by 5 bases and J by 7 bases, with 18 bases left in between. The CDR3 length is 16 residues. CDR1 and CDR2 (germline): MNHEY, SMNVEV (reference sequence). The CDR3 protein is CASSPLVVAGNSPLHF. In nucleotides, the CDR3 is TGTGCCAGCAGTCCGCTTGTGGTGGCGGGGAATTCACCCCTCCACTTT.

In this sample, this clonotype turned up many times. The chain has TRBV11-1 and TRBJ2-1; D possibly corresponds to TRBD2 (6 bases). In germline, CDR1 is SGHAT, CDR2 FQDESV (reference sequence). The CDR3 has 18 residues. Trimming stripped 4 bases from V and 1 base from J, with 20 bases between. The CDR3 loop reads CASSSPAGGRGSYNEQFF. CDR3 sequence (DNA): TGTGCCAGCAGCTCCCCTGCCGGGGGTCGGGGGTCCTACAATGAGCAGTTCTTC.

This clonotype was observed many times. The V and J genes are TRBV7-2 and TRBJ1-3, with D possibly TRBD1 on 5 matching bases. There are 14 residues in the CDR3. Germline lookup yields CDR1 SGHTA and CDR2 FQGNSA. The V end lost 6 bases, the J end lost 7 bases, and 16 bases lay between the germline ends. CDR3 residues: CASSSTRGSNTIYF. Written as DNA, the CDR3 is TGTGCCAGCAGTTCCACTCGGGGGTCGAACACCATATATTTT.

CDR3 residues: CASSSGPKETQYF. DNA for the CDR3: TGCGCCAGCAGCTCTGGGCCTAAAGAGACCCAGTACTTC. The V gene is TRBV5-1, the J gene TRBJ2-5; no clear D. V was pared by 3 bases and J by 3 bases, with 9 bases between. CDR1 is SGHRS and CDR2 is YFSETQ in the germline V gene. CDR3 length: 13 amino acids.

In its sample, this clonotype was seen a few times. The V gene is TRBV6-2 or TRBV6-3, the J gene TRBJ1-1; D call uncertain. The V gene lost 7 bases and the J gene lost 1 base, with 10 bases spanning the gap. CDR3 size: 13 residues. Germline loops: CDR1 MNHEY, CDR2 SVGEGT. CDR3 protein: CASTDHGNTEAFF. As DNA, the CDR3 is TGTGCCAGCACCGACCACGGGAACACTGAAGCTTTCTTT.

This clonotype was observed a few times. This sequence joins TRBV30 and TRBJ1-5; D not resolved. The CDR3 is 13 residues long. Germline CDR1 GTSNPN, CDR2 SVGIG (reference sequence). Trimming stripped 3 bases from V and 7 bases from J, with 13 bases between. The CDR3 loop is CAWSGTSDQPQHF. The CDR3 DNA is TGTGCCTGGAGCGGCACGAGTGACCAGCCCCAGCATTTT.

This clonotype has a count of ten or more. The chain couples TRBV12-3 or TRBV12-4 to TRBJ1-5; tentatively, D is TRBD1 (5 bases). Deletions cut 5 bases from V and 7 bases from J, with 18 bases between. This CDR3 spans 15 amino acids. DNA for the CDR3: TGTGCCAGCAGTCCCGGCGCGGGGCGAGGGCAGCCCCAGCATTTT. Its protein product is CASSPGAGRGQPQHF.

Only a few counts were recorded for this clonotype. The CDR3 region is CASSYERPTDTQYF. The CDR3 DNA reads TGTGCCAGCAGTTACGAGCGGCCCACAGATACGCAGTATTTT. The chain uses TRBV6-5 and TRBJ2-3, with D perhaps matching TRBD2 (5 bases). Trimming pared 2 bases from V and 2 bases from J, leaving 8 bases between. Germline assignment: CDR1 MNHEY and CDR2 SVGAGI. The CDR3 contains 14 residues.

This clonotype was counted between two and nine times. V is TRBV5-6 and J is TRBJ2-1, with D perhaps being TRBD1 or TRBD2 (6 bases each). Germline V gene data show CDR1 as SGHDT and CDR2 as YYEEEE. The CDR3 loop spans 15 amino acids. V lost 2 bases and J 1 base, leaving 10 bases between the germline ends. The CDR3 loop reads CASSFGGTSYNEQFF. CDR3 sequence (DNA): TGTGCCAGCAGCTTCGGGGGCACATCCTACAATGAGCAGTTCTTC.

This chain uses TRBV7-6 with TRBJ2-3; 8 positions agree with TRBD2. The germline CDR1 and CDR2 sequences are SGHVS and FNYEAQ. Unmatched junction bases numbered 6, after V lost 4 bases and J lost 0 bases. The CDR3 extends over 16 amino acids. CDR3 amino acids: CASSSIRGGSTDTQYF. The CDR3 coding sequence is TGTGCCAGCAGCTCAATACGGGGGGGGAGCACAGATACGCAGTATTTT.

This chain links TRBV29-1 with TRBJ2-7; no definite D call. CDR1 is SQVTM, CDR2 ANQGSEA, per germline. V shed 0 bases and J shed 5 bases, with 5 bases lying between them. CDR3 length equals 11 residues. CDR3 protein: CSVEDNHEQYF. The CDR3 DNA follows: TGCAGCGTTGAAGATAATCACGAGCAGTACTTC.

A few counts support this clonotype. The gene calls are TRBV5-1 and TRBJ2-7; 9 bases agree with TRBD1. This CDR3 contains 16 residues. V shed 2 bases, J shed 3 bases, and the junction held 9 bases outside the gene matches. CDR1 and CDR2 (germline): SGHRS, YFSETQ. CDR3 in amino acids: CASSLRTGAQRYEQYF. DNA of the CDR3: TGCGCCAGCAGCTTACGGACAGGGGCCCAGCGCTACGAGCAGTACTTC. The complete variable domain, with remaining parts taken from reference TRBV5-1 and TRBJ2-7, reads KAGVTQTPRYLIKTRGQQVTLSCSPISGHRSVSWYQQTPGQGLQFLFEYFSETQRNKGNFPGRFSGRQFSNSRSEMNVSTLELGDSALYLCASSLRTGAQRYEQYFGPGTRLTVT.

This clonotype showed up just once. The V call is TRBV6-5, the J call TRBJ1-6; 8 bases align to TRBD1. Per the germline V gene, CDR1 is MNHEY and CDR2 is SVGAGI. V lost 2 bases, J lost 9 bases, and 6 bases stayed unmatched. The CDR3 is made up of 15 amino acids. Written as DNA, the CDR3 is TGTGCCAGCAGTTACGGTCCGGGGACAGGTTCACCCCTCCACTTT. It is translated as CASSYGPGTGSPLHF.

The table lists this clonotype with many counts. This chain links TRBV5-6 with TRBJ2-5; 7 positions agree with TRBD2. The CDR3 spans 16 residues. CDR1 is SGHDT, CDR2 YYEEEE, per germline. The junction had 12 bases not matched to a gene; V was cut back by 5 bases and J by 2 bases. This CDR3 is CASSNSREGLQETQYF. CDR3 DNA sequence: TGTGCCAGCAGTAATTCCAGGGAGGGACTTCAAGAGACCCAGTACTTC.